These 23 T cell receptor beta chains came from one sample sequenced in a study of shared clonotypes between healthy human individuals. CD45RO-negative CD8 cells positively selected for CCR7 made up the naive population, which excluded terminally differentiated effector memory CD45RA+ cells. Measured with immunoSEQ multiplex PCR; TCRdb has only the in-frame clones, and not every one. The sample gives over 2,000,000 clones, 80% to 95% of which show up once; approximately 1.6% is in the top ten. The sample was naive CD8+ T cells from PBMCs. These receptors were collected from a man between 18 and 35 years old in good health. Some clones in this sample may be carry-over from other donors' samples.

The chain couples TRBV10-3 to TRBJ2-1; D is unresolved. Germline CDR1 is ENHRY and CDR2 is SYGVKD. V was trimmed by 0 bases and J by 2 bases, leaving 11 bases between them. The CDR3 is made up of 16 amino acids. CDR3 region: CAISESALLAYNEQFF. The CDR3 nucleotides are TGTGCCATCAGTGAGTCGGCCTTACTTGCCTACAATGAGCAGTTCTTC.

This sequence joins TRBV5-6 and TRBJ1-1, with D possibly being TRBD1 (6 bases). Trimming took 4 bases from V and 4 from J, leaving 11 bases between them. The CDR3 contains 13 residues. The V gene's germline CDR1 is SGHDT and CDR2 YYEEEE. The CDR3 loop reads CASSAQGTTEAFF. CDR3 sequence (DNA): TGTGCCAGCAGCGCCCAGGGGACCACTGAAGCTTTCTTT.

The table lists this clone with a count of one. The chain combines TRBV6-1 with TRBJ1-4; a weak D match, TRBD1 (5 bases). Germline values: CDR1 MNHNS, CDR2 SASEGT. This CDR3 has 15 amino acids. The V end was cut by 7 bases, the J end by 8 bases, with 20 bases between. The CDR3 nucleotides read TGTGCCAGCAAATCATGGGGAGGGGAGGGGGAAAAACTGTTTTTT. It codes for CASKSWGGEGEKLFF.

This clone was picked up one time. CDR3 sequence reads: CASSIRGRGRYEQYF. CDR3 coding DNA: TGTGCCAGTAGTATCAGGGGACGCGGTCGGTACGAGCAGTACTTC. V gene TRBV19 combines with J gene TRBJ2-7; maybe TRBD1 (6 bases). This CDR3 has 15 residues. V shed 3 bases and J shed 4 bases, with 16 bases lying between them. Germline V lookup: CDR1 LNHDA, CDR2 SQIVND (reference sequence).

This rearrangement joins TRBV27 to TRBJ2-3; TRBD2 matches at 10 bases. Germline CDR1 reads MNHEY; CDR2 reads SMNVEV (reference sequence). V lost 8 bases, J lost 1 base, and 6 bases stayed unmatched. The length of the CDR3 is 15 residues. The CDR3 here is CASAYGTSGTDTQYF. CDR3 in DNA: TGTGCCAGCGCCTACGGGACTAGCGGCACAGATACGCAGTATTTT.

The chain recombines TRBV9 with TRBJ2-7, with a tentative D call TRBD1 (6 bases). The CDR3 extends over 15 amino acids. Germline loops: CDR1 SGDLS, CDR2 YYNGEE. Trimming took off 3 bases at V and 0 bases at J, with 13 bases between the two ends. As DNA, the CDR3 is TGTGCCAGCAGCGCGGCGGACAGTTCCTCCTACGAGCAGTACTTC. Translating it yields CASSAADSSSYEQYF. Full variable domain (outside the CDR3, taken from reference TRBV9 and TRBJ2-7): DSGVTQTPKHLITATGQRVTLRCSPRSGDLSVYWYQQSLDQGLQFLIQYYNGEERAKGNILERFSAQQFPDLHSELNLSSLELGDSALYFCASSAADSSSYEQYFGPGTRLTVT.

This chain joins TRBV27 and TRBJ2-2, with D perhaps TRBD1 (5 bases). Trimming pared 6 bases from V and 1 base from J, leaving 9 bases between. The length of the CDR3 is 14 residues. Germline values: CDR1 MNHEY, CDR2 SMNVEV (reference sequence). Here the CDR3 reads CASSQGLNTGELFF. The CDR3 nucleotides read TGTGCCAGCAGCCAGGGATTGAACACCGGGGAGCTGTTTTTT.

The chain has TRBV6-6 and TRBJ1-2, with 11 bases matching TRBD1. The length of the CDR3 is 16 residues. Germline V gene sequence: CDR1 MNHNY, CDR2 SVGAGI (reference sequence). V dropped 8 bases and J dropped 2; count of bases not matched to a gene: 10. CDR3 sequence reads: CASRIQGDRGNYGYTF. CDR3 DNA sequence: TGTGCCAGCCGGATTCAGGGGGACAGGGGGAACTATGGCTACACCTTC.

This chain connects TRBV11-2 to TRBJ2-6; D uncertain. V gave up 2 bases and J gave up 2 bases, with 10 bases separating them. This CDR3 contains 16 residues. Per germline, CDR1 SGHAT and CDR2 FQNNGV. The chain's CDR3 is CASSLIQAAGANVLTF. In nucleotides, the CDR3 is TGTGCCAGCAGCTTAATCCAAGCAGCTGGGGCCAACGTCCTGACTTTC.

The chain links TRBV21-1 to TRBJ1-4. TRBV21-1 has pseudogene status. The CDR3 runs to 17 residues. The CDR3 sequence: CASSKGGGPETNEKLFF. The DNA of the CDR3 is TGTGCCAGCAGCAAAGGCGGGGGGCCGGAAACTAATGAAAAACTGTTTTTT.

Notes on this clone: At one of its ends the junction is not consistent with the germline gene, which may arise from a read error. This rearrangement joins TRBV2 to TRBJ1-5; the D gene is possibly TRBD1 (6 bases). Germline CDR1 reads SNHLY; CDR2 reads FYNNEI. The CDR3 sequence is 16 residues long. The CDR3 spells CASREGGEVRSQPQHF. The CDR3 nucleotides are TGTGCCAGCAGGGAAGGGGGGGAGGTTCGATCTCAGCCCCAGCATTTT.

The V call is TRBV7-9, the J call TRBJ2-5, with D possibly TRBD1 on 6 matching bases. V gave up 5 bases and J gave up 14 bases, with 21 bases separating them. Germline values: CDR1 SEHNR, CDR2 FQNEAQ (reference sequence). This CDR3 has 13 residues. The CDR3 sequence is CASSRSFPTGLYF. The CDR3 DNA follows: TGTGCCAGCAGCCGATCCTTCCCGACAGGTCTTTACTTC.

This clone was detected only once. In nucleotides, the CDR3 is TGTGCCAGCAGTTGGCTAGCGGGAGCAGATACGCAGTATTTT. Translated, it gives CASSWLAGADTQYF. The chain links TRBV25-1 to TRBJ2-3; 10 bases agree with TRBD2. Germline V gene data show CDR1 as MGHDK and CDR2 as SYGVNS. The CDR3 runs 14 residues. The V gene end was trimmed by 5 bases and the J gene end by 4 bases; junction bases not matched to a gene: 3.

The CDR3 loop reads CASTEGDYEQYF. The DNA of the CDR3 is TGTGCCAGCACCGAGGGAGACTACGAGCAGTACTTC. The gene calls are TRBV28 and TRBJ2-7; a possible D gene is TRBD2 (5 bases). This CDR3 comprises 12 residues. Germline values: CDR1 MDHEN, CDR2 SYDVKM. Trimming stripped 7 bases from V and 3 bases from J, with 10 bases between.

The chain has TRBV6-5 and TRBJ1-1; D perhaps matches TRBD1 (5 bases). V shed 10 bases and J shed 5 bases, with 14 bases lying between them. The CDR3 spans 12 residues. In germline, CDR1 is MNHEY, CDR2 SVGAGI. The CDR3 DNA is TGTGCCATCGGGCGGGGGGGGACTGAAGCTTTCTTT. It is translated as CAIGRGGTEAFF.

The V call is TRBV2, the J call TRBJ2-1; no clear D gene. Trimming removed 2 bases from V and 0 bases from J, with 8 bases in between. CDR3 size: 15 residues. The germline V gene encodes CDR1 SNHLY and CDR2 FYNNEI. This chain's CDR3 is CASSERLVSYNEQFF. Written as DNA, the CDR3 is TGTGCCAGCAGTGAACGGCTGGTCTCCTACAATGAGCAGTTCTTC.

The rearrangement links TRBV7-6 to TRBJ2-1, with D possibly matching TRBD2 (6 bases). V lost 3 bases and J 8 bases, leaving 20 bases between the germline ends. Germline-derived CDR1 and CDR2 are SGHVS and FNYEAQ. The CDR3 loop spans 16 amino acids. The CDR3 here is CASSFARLGERYEQFF. CDR3 DNA: TGTGCCAGCAGCTTCGCCCGACTAGGGGAGAGGTATGAGCAGTTCTTC.

This chain connects TRBV27 to TRBJ1-5, with 8 nucleotides matching TRBD1. CDR1 MNHEY and CDR2 SMNVEV come from the germline V gene (reference sequence). V shed 2 bases, J shed 6 bases, and the junction held 9 bases outside the gene matches. This CDR3 is built from 16 residues. The CDR3 coding sequence is TGTGCCAGCAGTTTAGCAGGGGGCGCGTATAGTCAGCCCCAGCATTTT. This gives the protein CASSLAGGAYSQPQHF.

The chain recombines TRBV2 with TRBJ2-7, with D tentatively TRBD2 (5 bases). This CDR3 is built from 16 residues. Germline loops: CDR1 SNHLY, CDR2 FYNNEI. V dropped 3 bases and J dropped 1 base, with 16 bases sitting between them. Here the CDR3 reads CASSEDPGSNSYEQYF. The CDR3 nucleotides read TGTGCCAGCAGTGAGGACCCGGGATCAAATTCCTACGAGCAGTACTTC.

This chain joins TRBV27 and TRBJ2-3, with TRBD2 identical over 7 bases. The CDR3 has 16 residues. Looked up from germline, CDR1 is MNHEY and CDR2 is SMNVEV (reference sequence). J was trimmed by 4 bases and V by 8 bases; bases with no gene match: 15. The CDR3 DNA follows: TGTGCCAGCGCATCGGCGGGCGGGAGATCCTCAGATACGCAGTATTTT. It specifies CASASAGGRSSDTQYF.

The chain links TRBV15 to TRBJ2-3; D is perhaps TRBD2 (6 bases). From germline, CDR1 is LNHNV and CDR2 YYDKDF (reference sequence). The germline V and J ends were trimmed by 3 bases and 4 bases, with 20 bases remaining between them. The CDR3 is made up of 17 amino acids. The CDR3 loop is CATSSRHAGGTPDTQYF. The CDR3 DNA sequence: TGTGCCACCAGCAGCCGCCATGCGGGCGGGACCCCAGATACGCAGTATTTT.

The chain employs TRBV5-3 and TRBJ1-1; no firm D call. TRBV5-3 is an ORF, and what it does is uncertain. This CDR3 comprises 11 residues. The V end lost 8 bases, the J end lost 1 base, and 6 bases lay between the germline ends. As DNA, the CDR3 is TGTGCCAGCGTAGGGAACACTGAAGCTTTCTTT. Protein product: CASVGNTEAFF.

The rearrangement uses TRBV6-5 and TRBJ1-5; no clear D. Germline V gene data show CDR1 as MNHEY and CDR2 as SVGAGI. The ends were cut back, 11 bases at V and 0 bases at J, with 14 bases in the middle. The CDR3 length is 14 residues. The chain's CDR3 is CASSSGDSNQPQHF. The CDR3 nucleotides read TGTGCCTCCAGTTCAGGAGATAGCAATCAGCCCCAGCATTTT.